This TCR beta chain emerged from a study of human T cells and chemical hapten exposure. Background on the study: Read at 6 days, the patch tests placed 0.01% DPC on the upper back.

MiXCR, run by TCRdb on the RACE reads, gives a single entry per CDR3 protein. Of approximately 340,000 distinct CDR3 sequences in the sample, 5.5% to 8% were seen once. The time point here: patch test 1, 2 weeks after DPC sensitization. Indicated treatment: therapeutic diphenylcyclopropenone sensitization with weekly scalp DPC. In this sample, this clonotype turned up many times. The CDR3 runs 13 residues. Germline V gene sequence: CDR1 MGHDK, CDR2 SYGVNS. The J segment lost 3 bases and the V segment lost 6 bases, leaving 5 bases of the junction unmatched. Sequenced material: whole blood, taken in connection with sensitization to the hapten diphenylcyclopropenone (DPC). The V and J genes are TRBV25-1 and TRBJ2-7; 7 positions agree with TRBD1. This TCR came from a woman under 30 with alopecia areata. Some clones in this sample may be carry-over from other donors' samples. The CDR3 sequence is CASSSTGFYEQYF. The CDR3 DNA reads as TGTGCCAGCAGCTCGACAGGGTTCTACGAGCAGTACTTC.